This is a list of T cell receptor beta chains from one sample in a study of blood T cell repertoires in COVID-19. TCRdb's table, derived via immunoSEQ multiplex PCR, lists solely in-frame clones and lacks some. The profile covers some 150,000 clones, with around 84% appearing a single time and about 5% taken by the ten largest. Material: peripheral blood. All receptors come from a human donor in a cohort sampled during active COVID-19. The conserved cysteine and the conserved F or W are not part of the CDR3 here.

TRBV19,ASSIDHSFRTDTQY
TRBV2,ARTGDLNTEAF
TRBV30,AWNKGRVSGANVLT
TRBV11-2,ASSPGTGGLSYNEQF
TRBV6-6,ASRPRPGQAYEQY
TRBV6-1,ASSVHRSTYSNNEQF
TRBV9,ASSPRLAGGLSTDTQY
TRBV2,ASKRRLGDRGGHTEAF
TRBV19,ASNYFLRVPSSYEQY
TRBV6-5,ASSYPGGVGTGELF
TRBV5-6,ASSLGLAGGRAGYEQY
TRBV6-5,ASSAGYNSPLH
TRBV11-2,ASSFRQGGEAF
TRBV9,ASSLTGADTQY
TRBV24-1,ATRQWADGPVT
TRBV20-1,SASYGGSGELF
TRBV7-9,ASSLVGELSYEQY
TRBV5-1,ASSTGTGTSGANVLT
TRBV5-1,ASSPGTLNTGELF
TRBV7-3,ASSESRTETNTEAF
TRBV5-4,ASSPAGLDTQY
TRBV27,ASSNRGTNYEQY
TRBV4-2,ASSQVAGEQF
TRBV27,ASSSDRGRAKAF
TRBV2,ASSEMATNQPQH
TRBV5-1,ASSLAGTGQEYTGELF
TRBV5-1,ASSMGTDETQY
TRBV6-6,ARGLQGLGNTIY